The text below deals with one TCR beta chain. Antigen unknown. TRB was amplified by touch-down multiplex PCR, primer pools A and B combined. Reanalyzing the multiplex PCR reads, TCRdb keeps one entry per CDR3 protein, without DNA. Found here are a few thousand distinct CDR3 sequences; the top ten clones hold 26%. TRB amplification used 200 to 250 ng of peripheral blood genomic DNA. These data originate in a study of T cell clusters in autoimmune cytopenias. Overall study results and limits: Primary autoimmune cytopenia patients seemingly lacked the physiological T cell clusters found in healthy donors.

The CDR3 consists of 17 residues. CDR1 is DFQATT, CDR2 SNEGSKA, per germline (reference sequence). Source material: peripheral blood. The receptor was derived from a human donor with an autoimmune cytopenia or autoimmune hepatitis (not recorded which). The chain couples TRBV20-1 to TRBJ1-2; with no DNA, the TCRdb D assignment of TRBD1 cannot be verified. CDR3 in amino acids: CSARDNEGQGSLGGYTF.